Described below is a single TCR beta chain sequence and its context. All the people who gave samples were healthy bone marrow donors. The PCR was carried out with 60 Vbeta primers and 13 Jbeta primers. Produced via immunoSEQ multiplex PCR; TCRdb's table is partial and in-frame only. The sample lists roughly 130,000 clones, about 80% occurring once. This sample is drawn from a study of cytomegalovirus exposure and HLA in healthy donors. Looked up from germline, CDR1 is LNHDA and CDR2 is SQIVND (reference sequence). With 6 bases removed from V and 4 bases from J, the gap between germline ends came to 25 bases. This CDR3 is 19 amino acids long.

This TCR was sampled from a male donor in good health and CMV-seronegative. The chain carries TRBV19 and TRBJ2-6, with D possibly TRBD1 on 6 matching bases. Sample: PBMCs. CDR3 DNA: TGTGCCAGTAGACGAAGTCTCATACAACAGGGCGGAGGGGCCAACGTCCTGACTTTC. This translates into CASRRSLIQQGGGANVLTF.